These T cell receptor beta chains were read from a single sample in a study of graft-versus-host responses after intestinal transplantation. No antigens are known for them. TCRdb keeps only in-frame clones here, not all; method: immunoSEQ multiplex PCR. Among some 110,000 clones listed, roughly 90% were seen once. The material sequenced was unstimulated CD4+ T cells sorted from spleen or lymph node cells, taken before intestinal transplant. The receptor set was obtained from a human donor who received an intestinal transplant. Each CDR3 is given with its conserved first and last residue. The D gene is left open where the match is weak. Some rows have no size entry. The others give once, few or many, or a class for an expanded clone.

d_call: TRBD1
clone_size: -
j_call: TRBJ2-1
v_call: TRBV5-1
cdr3_nt: TGCGCCAGCAGCCTGGACAGGGGCAATGAGCAGTTCTTC
cdr3_aa: CASSLDRGNEQFF

d_call: TRBD1
clone_size: few
j_call: TRBJ2-7
v_call: TRBV19
cdr3_nt: TGTGCCAGTAGTATGGCGGCGTCCCAGGGGGCCTACGAGCAGTACTTC
cdr3_aa: CASSMAASQGAYEQYF

d_call: -
clone_size: once
j_call: TRBJ1-3
v_call: TRBV4-3
cdr3_nt: TGCGCCAGCAGCCAACTGATGACAGCTGGAAACACCATATATTTT
cdr3_aa: CASSQLMTAGNTIYF

d_call: -
clone_size: -
j_call: TRBJ2-1
v_call: TRBV12-2
cdr3_nt: TGTGCAAGTCGCCCGGGCCTCTGTTATGAGCAGTTCTTC
cdr3_aa: CASRPGLCYEQFF

d_call: -
clone_size: once
j_call: TRBJ2-3
v_call: TRBV5-1
cdr3_nt: TGCGCCAGCAGCTTCGGACCCACAGGGACCACAGATACGCAGTATTTT
cdr3_aa: CASSFGPTGTTDTQYF

d_call: -
clone_size: -
j_call: TRBJ2-3
v_call: TRBV6-5
cdr3_nt: TGTGCCAGCTCGGGGGCAACAGATACGCAGTATTTT
cdr3_aa: CASSGATDTQYF

d_call: TRBD1
clone_size: -
j_call: TRBJ2-2
v_call: TRBV6-4
cdr3_nt: TGTGCCAGCAGTCCCTACGGGACAGCAAGCACCGGGGAGCTGTTTTTT
cdr3_aa: CASSPYGTASTGELFF

d_call: TRBD1
clone_size: -
j_call: TRBJ2-7
v_call: TRBV27
cdr3_nt: TGTGCCAGTTCACAGGGGTACGATTCCTACGAGCAGTACTTC
cdr3_aa: CASSQGYDSYEQYF

d_call: -
clone_size: -
j_call: TRBJ2-7
v_call: TRBV5-4
cdr3_nt: TGTGCCAGCAGCCGGGACGGATGGTACGAGCAGTACTTC
cdr3_aa: CASSRDGWYEQYF

d_call: -
clone_size: -
j_call: TRBJ1-2
v_call: TRBV6-1
cdr3_nt: TGTGCCAGCAGTGAAGCGACAGGTCCCTCTAACTATGGCTACACCTTC
cdr3_aa: CASSEATGPSNYGYTF

d_call: TRBD1
clone_size: few
j_call: TRBJ1-4
v_call: TRBV5-3
cdr3_nt: TGTGCCAGAAGCTGGGACAGGGAGAATGAAAAACTGTTTTTT
cdr3_aa: CARSWDRENEKLFF

d_call: -
clone_size: -
j_call: TRBJ2-4
v_call: TRBV19
cdr3_nt: TGTGCCAGTAGTCCACGGGACGGGGGAATCGCCAAAAACATTCAGTACTTC
cdr3_aa: CASSPRDGGIAKNIQYF

d_call: -
clone_size: once
j_call: TRBJ2-1
v_call: TRBV15
cdr3_nt: TGTGCCACCAGCAGAGAACGGCGGGGCGTTGAGCAGTTCTTC
cdr3_aa: CATSRERRGVEQFF

d_call: -
clone_size: -
j_call: TRBJ2-2
v_call: TRBV28
cdr3_nt: TGTGCCAGCTTACCGAACACCGGGGAGCTGTTTTTT
cdr3_aa: CASLPNTGELFF

d_call: -
clone_size: -
j_call: TRBJ1-2
v_call: TRBV7-9
cdr3_nt: TGTGCCAGCAGCCCCAGACAAGGGGTAGGCTACACCTTC
cdr3_aa: CASSPRQGVGYTF

d_call: TRBD1
clone_size: -
j_call: TRBJ1-1
v_call: TRBV6-1
cdr3_nt: TGTGCCAGCAGTCCCCCCGACAGGGCCTCTTTCTTT
cdr3_aa: CASSPPDRASFF

d_call: -
clone_size: -
j_call: TRBJ2-7
v_call: TRBV21-1
cdr3_nt: TGTGCCAGCAGCCCTCACAGGGGAGGACGATCCTACGAGCAGTACTTC
cdr3_aa: CASSPHRGGRSYEQYF

d_call: -
clone_size: few
j_call: TRBJ2-3
v_call: TRBV6-6
cdr3_nt: TGTGCCAGCAGTCCTCTGGGGGGGCGCACAGATACGCAGTATTTT
cdr3_aa: CASSPLGGRTDTQYF

d_call: -
clone_size: -
j_call: TRBJ1-4
v_call: TRBV5-5
cdr3_nt: TGTGCCACCAGACCTAAACCGGGGACTAATGAAAAACTGTTTTTT
cdr3_aa: CATRPKPGTNEKLFF

d_call: TRBD2
clone_size: -
j_call: TRBJ2-7
v_call: TRBV9
cdr3_nt: TGTGCCAGCGTCGCCAGGCCGGGACTAGCGGGAAGGTACGAGCAGTACTTC
cdr3_aa: CASVARPGLAGRYEQYF

d_call: -
clone_size: -
j_call: TRBJ2-3
v_call: TRBV4-1
cdr3_nt: TGCGCCAGCAGCCAAGTGGGGACTCACACAGATACGCAGTATTTT
cdr3_aa: CASSQVGTHTDTQYF

d_call: -
clone_size: -
j_call: TRBJ1-2
v_call: TRBV18
cdr3_nt: TGTGCCAGCTCACCAACCGGGGGGGTTAGCTACACCTTC
cdr3_aa: CASSPTGGVSYTF

d_call: -
clone_size: -
j_call: TRBJ1-2
v_call: TRBV7-3
cdr3_nt: TGTGCCAGCAGCTTAACAGGGGAGGCAGACTATGGCTACACCTTC
cdr3_aa: CASSLTGEADYGYTF

d_call: -
clone_size: -
j_call: TRBJ1-1
v_call: TRBV5-4
cdr3_nt: TGTGCCAGCAGCTTGTTATCGGGGGGGACTGAAGCTTTCTTT
cdr3_aa: CASSLLSGGTEAFF

d_call: -
clone_size: -
j_call: TRBJ1-3
v_call: TRBV19
cdr3_nt: TGTGCCAGTAGTATTCAGGGGTTAGGAGGAAACACCATATATTTT
cdr3_aa: CASSIQGLGGNTIYF

d_call: TRBD1
clone_size: -
j_call: TRBJ1-2
v_call: TRBV12-5
cdr3_nt: TGTGCTAGTGGTACAGGGGTAGATGGCTACACCTTC
cdr3_aa: CASGTGVDGYTF

d_call: -
clone_size: once
j_call: TRBJ2-3
v_call: TRBV28
cdr3_nt: TGTGCCAGCACCCTCGGGATCACAGATACGCAGTATTTT
cdr3_aa: CASTLGITDTQYF

d_call: -
clone_size: -
j_call: TRBJ2-3
v_call: TRBV5-4
cdr3_nt: TGTGCCGCCAGGTCCGGGGAGGGCACAGATACGCAGTATTTT
cdr3_aa: CAARSGEGTDTQYF

d_call: -
clone_size: -
j_call: TRBJ2-7
v_call: TRBV7-6
cdr3_nt: TGTGCCAGCAGAGCGCAGGGGGGGGGCGCGTACGAGCAGTACTTC
cdr3_aa: CASRAQGGGAYEQYF

d_call: -
clone_size: -
j_call: TRBJ1-3
v_call: TRBV11-2
cdr3_nt: TGTGCCAGCAGCAACGGAAACACCATATATTTT
cdr3_aa: CASSNGNTIYF

d_call: -
clone_size: once
j_call: TRBJ1-5
v_call: TRBV6-1
cdr3_nt: TGTGCCAGCAGTGGGGGGCAGCCCCAGCATTTT
cdr3_aa: CASSGGQPQHF

d_call: TRBD2
clone_size: -
j_call: TRBJ2-5
v_call: TRBV9
cdr3_nt: TGTGCCAGCAGCCCATGGACTAGCGGGGGGGAAGAGACCCAGTACTTC
cdr3_aa: CASSPWTSGGEETQYF

d_call: -
clone_size: -
j_call: TRBJ2-3
v_call: TRBV5-6
cdr3_nt: TGTGCCAGCAGCTTATATTTCGTGGGTCACACAGATACGCAGTATTTT
cdr3_aa: CASSLYFVGHTDTQYF

d_call: -
clone_size: -
j_call: TRBJ2-7
v_call: TRBV30
cdr3_nt: TGTGCCTGGAGGGAACAGGGGAGGTCCTACGAGCAGTACTTC
cdr3_aa: CAWREQGRSYEQYF